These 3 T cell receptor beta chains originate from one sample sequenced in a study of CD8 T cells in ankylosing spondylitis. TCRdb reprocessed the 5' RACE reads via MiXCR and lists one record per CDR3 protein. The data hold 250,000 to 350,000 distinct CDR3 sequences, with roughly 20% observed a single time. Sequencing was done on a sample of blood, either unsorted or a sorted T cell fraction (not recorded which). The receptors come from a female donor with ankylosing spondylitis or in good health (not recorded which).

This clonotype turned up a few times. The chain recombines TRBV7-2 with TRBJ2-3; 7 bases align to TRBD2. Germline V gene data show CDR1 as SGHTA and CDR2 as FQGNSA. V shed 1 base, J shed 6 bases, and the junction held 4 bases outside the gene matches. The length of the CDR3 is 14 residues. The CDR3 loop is CASSLDLGGDTQYF. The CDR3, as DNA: TGTGCCAGCAGCTTAGACCTCGGGGGGGATACGCAGTATTTT.

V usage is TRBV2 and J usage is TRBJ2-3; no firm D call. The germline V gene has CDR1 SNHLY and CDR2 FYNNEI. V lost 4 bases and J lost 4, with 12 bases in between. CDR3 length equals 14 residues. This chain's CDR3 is CASSVGRSADTQYF. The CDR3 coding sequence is TGTGCCAGCAGTGTTGGTAGATCGGCAGATACGCAGTATTTT. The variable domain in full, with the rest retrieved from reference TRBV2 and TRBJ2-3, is EPEVTQTPSHQVTQMGQEVILRCVPISNHLYFYWYRQILGQKVEFLVSFYNNEISEKSEIFDDQFSVERPDGSNFTLKIRSTKLEDSAMYFCASSVGRSADTQYFGPGTRLTVL.

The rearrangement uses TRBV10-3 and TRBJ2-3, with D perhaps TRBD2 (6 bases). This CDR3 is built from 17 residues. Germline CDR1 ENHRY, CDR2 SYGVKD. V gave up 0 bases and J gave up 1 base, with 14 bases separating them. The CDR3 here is CAISESWSSEGTDTQYF. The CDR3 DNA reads TGTGCCATCAGTGAGTCGTGGTCTAGCGAAGGCACAGATACGCAGTATTTT.